Listed here is a single T cell receptor beta chain. Its antigen is not known. These data are taken from a study of OX40 agonist ivuxolimab in advanced cancers. On the study more broadly: Treatment of patients was with ivuxolimab, an agonistic anti-OX40 (CD134) antibody. Dose-escalation subjects each had hepatocellular carcinoma, melanoma, renal cell or head and neck cancer.

Study-level results: Clones of CD4+ and CD8+ blood T cells grew by week 6 at doses of 0.1 to 3.0 mg/kg.

Between the trimmed V and J ends, which lost 5 bases and 0 bases, there was a span of 9 bases. Germline CDR1 reads SGHDT; CDR2 reads YYEEEE. The CDR3 consists of 14 residues. TCRdb's table, derived via immunoSEQ multiplex PCR, lists solely in-frame clones and lacks some. The data contain roughly 40,000 clones, approximately 91% of them singletons. The J gene is TRBJ1-5, the V gene TRBV5-6; D is undetermined. This specimen consisted of CD4+ or CD8+ T cells sorted from blood, obtained in a trial of the OX40 agonist ivuxolimab. This receptor was identified in an adult with an advanced solid tumor such as melanoma, head and neck, liver or kidney cancer. The CDR3 nucleotides are TGTGCCAGCAGTAACCGCTATAGCAATCAGCCCCAGCATTTT. Protein sequence: CASSNRYSNQPQHF.